The 10 T cell receptor beta chains listed next were all sequenced from one sample in a study of blood T cell repertoires in COVID-19. TCRdb's table, derived via immunoSEQ multiplex PCR, lists solely in-frame clones and lacks some. The table lists 250,000 to 400,000 clones, roughly 90% of them singletons. The source material was peripheral blood. The origin of the receptors is a woman aged 30 to 39 with COVID-19, enrolled during active disease.

This clone was picked up one time. This chain uses TRBV6-5 with TRBJ2-5, with 12 positions matching TRBD2. Per germline, CDR1 MNHEY and CDR2 SVGAGI. Trimming cost V 6 bases and J 4 bases; bases outside gene matches: 6. This CDR3 comprises 15 residues. In DNA, the CDR3 is TGTGCCAGCAGGAATTCGGGACTAGCGGGAGAGACCCAGTACTTC. It translates to CASRNSGLAGETQYF.

The V call is TRBV3-1 (or the pseudogene TRBV3-2), the J call TRBJ2-1; 7 bases fit TRBD1. The germline V gene encodes CDR1 LGHDT and CDR2 YNNKEL (reference sequence). The CDR3 extends over 17 amino acids. With V trimmed by 0 bases and J by 8 bases, 13 bases remained unmatched. The CDR3 DNA reads as TGTGCCAGCAGCCAAGAGAATACGGGACAGAATAACGATGAGCAGTTCTTC. It codes for CASSQENTGQNNDEQFF.

This clone showed up just once. The chain links TRBV4-1 to TRBJ1-6, with 9 positions matching TRBD1. The CDR3 has 16 residues. Trimming removed 0 bases from V and 7 bases from J; junction bases left unmatched: 4. Germline values: CDR1 MGHRA, CDR2 YSYEKL. The CDR3 sequence is CASSQEPDRGNSPLHF. CDR3 DNA: TGCGCCAGCAGCCAAGAGCCCGACAGGGGGAATTCACCCCTCCACTTT.

The chain has TRBV5-1 and TRBJ2-1; no definite D call. The CDR3 loop spans 12 amino acids. Germline CDR1 and CDR2: SGHRS and YFSETQ. V dropped 1 base and J dropped 9 bases, with 8 bases sitting between them. This CDR3 is CASSLPGSEQFF. The DNA for the CDR3 is TGCGCCAGCAGCTTGCCCGGGTCTGAGCAGTTCTTC.

The table lists this clone with a count of one. In nucleotides, the CDR3 is TGTGCCAGCTCACCCCGACAAAATGAAAAACTGTTTTTT. Translation: CASSPRQNEKLFF. The chain links TRBV18 to TRBJ1-4; D is unclear. The CDR3 consists of 13 residues. The germline CDR1 and CDR2 sequences are KGHSH and LQKENI. The ends were cut back, 3 bases at V and 5 bases at J, with 7 bases in the middle.

This clone was detected once. The J gene is TRBJ2-4, the V gene TRBV30; 8 bases match TRBD1. The CDR3 sequence is 13 residues long. The germline CDR1 and CDR2 sequences are GTSNPN and SVGIG (reference sequence). Trimming at V came to 4 bases and at J to 3 bases, leaving 2 bases not matched to a gene. CDR3 protein: CAWTGTGKNIQYF. In nucleotides, the CDR3 is TGTGCCTGGACCGGGACAGGCAAAAACATTCAGTACTTC.

The chain is built from TRBV6-5 and TRBJ2-3; the D gene is possibly TRBD2 (5 bases). The CDR3 spans 15 residues. The V end was cut by 4 bases, the J end by 4 bases, with 15 bases between. Germline lookup yields CDR1 MNHEY and CDR2 SVGAGI. In nucleotides, the CDR3 is TGTGCCAGCAGTTCTTCCTATACTAGTTCAGATACGCAGTATTTT. Translating gives CASSSSYTSSDTQYF.

This chain uses TRBV30 with TRBJ1-5; D perhaps matches TRBD1 (5 bases). V was cut by 4 bases and J by 5 bases, with 12 bases left in between. This CDR3 comprises 13 residues. Germline CDR1 and CDR2: GTSNPN and SVGIG (reference sequence). The CDR3 nucleotides are TGTGCCTGGACACAGGAGTCGGATCAGCCCCAGCATTTT. Its protein is CAWTQESDQPQHF.

Of note for this clone: This sample also contains other DNA sequences that code for the same CDR3. This chain uses TRBV5-1 with TRBJ1-1; D gene ambiguous. V lost 0 bases and J lost 1, with 7 bases in between. Per the germline V gene, CDR1 is SGHRS and CDR2 is YFSETQ. This CDR3 has 14 amino acids. CDR3 protein: CASSLVAENTEAFF. DNA of the CDR3: TGCGCCAGCAGCTTGGTAGCAGAGAACACTGAAGCTTTCTTT.

This chain connects TRBV11-3 to TRBJ1-2; perhaps TRBD1 as D (5 bases). CDR1 and CDR2 from the germline V gene are SGHNT and YENEEA. V was pared by 5 bases and J by 14 bases, with 21 bases between. The length of the CDR3 is 13 residues. The chain's CDR3 is CASSPQWEGPVTF. Here the CDR3 DNA reads TGTGCCAGCAGCCCCCAATGGGAGGGGCCGGTGACCTTC.